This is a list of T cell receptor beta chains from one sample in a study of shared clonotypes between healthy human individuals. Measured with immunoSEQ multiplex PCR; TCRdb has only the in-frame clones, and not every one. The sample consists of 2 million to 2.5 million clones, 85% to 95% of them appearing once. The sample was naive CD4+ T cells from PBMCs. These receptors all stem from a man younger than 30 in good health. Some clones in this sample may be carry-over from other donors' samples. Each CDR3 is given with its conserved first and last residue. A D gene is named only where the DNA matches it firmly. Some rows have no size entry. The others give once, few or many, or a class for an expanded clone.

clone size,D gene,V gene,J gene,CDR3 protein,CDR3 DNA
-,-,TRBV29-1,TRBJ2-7,CSVEDVRYEQYF,TGCAGCGTTGAAGATGTCCGATACGAGCAGTACTTC
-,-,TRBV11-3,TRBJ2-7,CASSAGERTTNSYEQYF,TGTGCCAGCAGCGCAGGAGAACGGACTACCAATTCCTACGAGCAGTACTTC
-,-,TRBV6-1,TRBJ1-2,CASSEGAVYYGYTF,TGTGCCAGCAGTGAAGGCGCAGTCTATTATGGCTACACCTTC
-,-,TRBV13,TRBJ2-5,CASSSQRLAQETQYF,TGTGCCAGCAGCTCTCAGCGGTTAGCTCAAGAGACCCAGTACTTC
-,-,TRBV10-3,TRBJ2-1,CAISESSSYNEQFF,TGTGCCATCAGTGAGTCCAGTTCTTACAATGAGCAGTTCTTC
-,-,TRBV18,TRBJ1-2,CASSPWGVTYGYTF,TGTGCCAGCTCTCCCTGGGGGGTGACCTATGGCTACACCTTC
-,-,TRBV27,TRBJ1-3,CASSLFGHGGGNTIYF,TGTGCCAGCAGTTTATTTGGGCACGGGGGAGGAAACACCATATATTTT
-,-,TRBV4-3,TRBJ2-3,CASSQVYAARTDTQYF,TGCGCCAGCAGCCAAGTGTATGCGGCCCGCACAGATACGCAGTATTTT
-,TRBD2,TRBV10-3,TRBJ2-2,CAISELAGQNTGELFF,TGTGCCATCAGTGAGCTAGCGGGACAGAACACCGGGGAGCTGTTTTTT
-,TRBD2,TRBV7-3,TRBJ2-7,CASSLDASGSYEQYF,TGTGCCAGCAGCTTAGACGCTAGCGGATCCTACGAGCAGTACTTC
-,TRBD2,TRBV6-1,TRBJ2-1,CASSEPRRRTSGSDEQFF,TGTGCCAGCAGTGAACCCAGGAGACGGACTAGCGGGAGCGATGAGCAGTTCTTC
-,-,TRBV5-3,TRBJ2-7,CARSLGPGQGYEQYF,TGTGCCAGAAGCTTGGGTCCCGGACAAGGCTACGAGCAGTACTTC
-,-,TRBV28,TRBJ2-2,CASGWGAGELFF,TGTGCCAGCGGTTGGGGGGCCGGGGAGCTGTTTTTT
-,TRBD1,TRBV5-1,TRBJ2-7,CASRLPGQGVEQYF,TGCGCCAGCAGATTACCGGGACAGGGGGTCGAGCAGTACTTC
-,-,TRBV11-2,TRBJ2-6,CASSFEGVSGANVLTF,TGTGCCAGCAGCTTCGAAGGGGTCTCTGGGGCCAACGTCCTGACTTTC
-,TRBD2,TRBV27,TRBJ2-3,CASSLIPTSGEDTQYF,TGTGCCAGCAGTCTCATTCCGACTAGCGGAGAGGATACGCAGTATTTT
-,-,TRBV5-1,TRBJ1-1,CASSLGLAANTEAFF,TGCGCCAGCAGCTTGGGTTTGGCAGCGAACACTGAAGCTTTCTTT
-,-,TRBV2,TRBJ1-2,CASKFGREDYGYTF,TGTGCCAGCAAATTCGGCAGGGAGGACTATGGCTACACCTTC
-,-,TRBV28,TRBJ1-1,CASSETPNTEAFF,TGTGCCAGCAGCGAAACACCGAACACTGAAGCTTTCTTT
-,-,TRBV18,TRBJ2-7,CASSPLQEEQYF,TGTGCCAGCTCACCTCTACAGGAGGAGCAGTACTTC
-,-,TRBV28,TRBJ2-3,CASSLDPTDTQYF,TGTGCCAGCAGTTTAGACCCCACAGATACGCAGTATTTT
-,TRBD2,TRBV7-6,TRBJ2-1,CASSQRTSGDYNEQFF,TGTGCCAGCAGCCAGAGGACTAGCGGGGACTACAATGAGCAGTTCTTC
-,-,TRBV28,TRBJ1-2,CASSDNTGRVYGYTF,TGTGCCAGCAGTGACAACACGGGGCGCGTCTATGGCTACACCTTC
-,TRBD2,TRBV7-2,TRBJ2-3,CASSLGTSGRAGDTQYF,TGTGCCAGCAGCCTCGGGACTAGCGGGAGGGCCGGAGATACGCAGTATTTT
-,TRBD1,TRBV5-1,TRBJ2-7,CASSLGQGPHEQYF,TGCGCCAGCAGCTTGGGACAGGGGCCCCACGAGCAGTACTTC
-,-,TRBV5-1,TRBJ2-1,CASSYPGSTGGLFPGRAGYNEQFF,TGCGCCAGCAGCTACCCGGGGTCGACAGGGGGTCTCTTCCCCGGGAGGGCCGGATACAATGAGCAGTTCTTC
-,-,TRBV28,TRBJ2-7,CASSTDKVARGGILYF,TGTGCCAGCAGCACCGACAAAGTCGCGAGAGGAGGGATTCTGTACTTC
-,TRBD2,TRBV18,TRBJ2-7,CASSGGAYEQYF,TGTGCCAGCTCAGGGGGGGCCTACGAGCAGTACTTC
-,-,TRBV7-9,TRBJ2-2,CASYRPGGELFF,TGTGCCAGTTACAGACCGGGCGGGGAGCTGTTTTTT
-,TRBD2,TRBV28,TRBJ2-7,CASGSLPSYEQYF,TGTGCTAGCGGGAGTCTACCTTCCTACGAGCAGTACTTC
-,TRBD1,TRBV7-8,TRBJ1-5,CASSFSGTGNQPQHF,TGTGCCAGCAGCTTCTCCGGGACAGGGAATCAGCCCCAGCATTTT
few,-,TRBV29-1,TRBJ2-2,CSVRGVANTGELFF,TGCAGCGTACGGGGCGTCGCGAACACCGGGGAGCTGTTTTTT
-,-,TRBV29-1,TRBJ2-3,CSVGITPGPTDTQYF,TGCAGCGTTGGTATCACTCCGGGCCCTACAGATACGCAGTATTTT
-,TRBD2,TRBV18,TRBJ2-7,CASSQRDPPSEQYF,TGTGCCAGCTCACAGCGGGACCCCCCGTCGGAGCAGTACTTC
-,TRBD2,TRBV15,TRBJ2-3,CATEGSGSRADTQYF,TGTGCCACCGAGGGTAGCGGGAGCAGGGCAGATACGCAGTATTTT
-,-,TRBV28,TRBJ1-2,CASSLEGRGYTF,TGTGCCAGCAGTTTAGAGGGTCGGGGCTACACCTTC
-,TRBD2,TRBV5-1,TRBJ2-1,CASSPPGTSGSNEQFF,TGCGCCAGCAGCCCTCCCGGGACTAGCGGGAGTAATGAGCAGTTCTTC
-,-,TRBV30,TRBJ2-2,CAWTIGGAAGELFF,TGTGCCTGGACTATAGGGGGAGCGGCCGGGGAGCTGTTTTTT
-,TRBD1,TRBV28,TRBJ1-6,CASTPLTGTGVNSPLHF,TGTGCCAGCACCCCTTTAACCGGGACAGGGGTCAATTCACCCCTCCACTTT
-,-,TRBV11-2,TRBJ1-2,CASSLDLGSYGYTF,TGTGCCAGCAGCCTGGATTTGGGGTCCTATGGCTACACCTTC
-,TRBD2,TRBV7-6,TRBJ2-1,CASSSRLAGKHEQFF,TGTGCCAGCAGCTCGCGTCTAGCGGGAAAGCATGAGCAGTTCTTC
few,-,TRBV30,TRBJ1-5,CAWSWQGSQPQHF,TGTGCCTGGAGTTGGCAAGGCTCTCAGCCCCAGCATTTT
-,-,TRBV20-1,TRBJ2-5,CSALVETQYF,TGCAGTGCCCTTGTAGAGACCCAGTACTTC
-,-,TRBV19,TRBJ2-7,CASSIKGEQYF,TGTGCCAGTAGTATCAAGGGCGAGCAGTACTTC
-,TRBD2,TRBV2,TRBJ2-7,CASSDWARLAGGYEQYF,TGTGCCAGCAGTGATTGGGCCCGACTAGCGGGAGGTTACGAGCAGTACTTC
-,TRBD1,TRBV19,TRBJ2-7,CASSRKGAQYEQYF,TGTGCCAGTAGCCGGAAGGGGGCTCAGTACGAGCAGTACTTC
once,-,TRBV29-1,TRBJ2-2,CSVEDRKGVGRGGELFF,TGCAGCGTTGAAGATCGGAAAGGGGTCGGACGAGGAGGGGAGCTGTTTTTT
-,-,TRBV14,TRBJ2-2,CASSQELAGSGELFF,TGTGCCAGCAGCCAAGAACTAGCAGGGTCCGGGGAGCTGTTTTTT
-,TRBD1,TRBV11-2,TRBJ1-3,CASSLRTWTGSGNTIYF,TGTGCCAGCAGCTTACGGACATGGACAGGGTCTGGAAACACCATATATTTT
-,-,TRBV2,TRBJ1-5,CASSEREGLSNQPQHF,TGTGCCAGCAGTGAACGCGAGGGTCTGAGCAATCAGCCCCAGCATTTT
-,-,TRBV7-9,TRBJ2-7,CASSLGRSSYEQYF,TGTGCCAGCAGCCTCGGACGGAGCTCCTACGAGCAGTACTTC
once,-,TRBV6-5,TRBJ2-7,CASSEGGEEQYF,TGTGCCAGCAGTGAGGGCGGGGAGGAGCAGTACTTC
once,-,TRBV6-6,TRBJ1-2,CASSYSDPRSYGYTF,TGTGCCAGCAGTTACTCGGATCCCCGGAGCTATGGCTACACCTTC
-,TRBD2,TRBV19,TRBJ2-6,CASSIFAGVYSGANVLTF,TGTGCCAGTAGTATTTTTGCGGGAGTCTACTCTGGGGCCAACGTCCTGACTTTC
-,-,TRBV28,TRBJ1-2,CASSSPDRVWGEGRGYTF,TGTGCCAGCAGTTCCCCCGACCGTGTGTGGGGCGAGGGTAGAGGCTACACCTTC
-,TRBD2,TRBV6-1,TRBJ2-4,CASSVPSTGGIQYF,TGTGCCAGCAGTGTGCCCTCTACGGGAGGCATTCAGTACTTC